The 31 T cell receptor beta chains given below trace back to one sample, sequenced in a study of patients and donors after allogeneic stem cell transplantation. TCRdb processed the RT-PCR reads anew with MiXCR; each CDR3 protein has one entry. The data contain some 40,000 distinct CDR3 sequences, roughly 30% of them singletons. What was sequenced was blood, either unsorted or a sorted T cell fraction (not recorded which). These TCRs come from a human donor who was either an allogeneic HSCT recipient or a stem cell or donor lymphocyte infusion donor (not recorded which). It is not recorded whose cells these are; they may come from a transplant donor.

V and J are TRBV20-1 and TRBJ2-7; 13 bases line up with TRBD2. J lost 4 bases, V lost 1 base, and 10 bases had no gene match. The CDR3 spans 17 residues. The germline V gene encodes CDR1 DFQATT and CDR2 SNEGSKA (reference sequence). The CDR3 region is CSARGALLLAGGYEQYF. The CDR3 DNA sequence: TGCAGTGCTAGAGGCGCGCTGCTACTAGCGGGAGGGTACGAGCAGTACTTC.

In its sample, this clonotype was seen a few times. The chain recombines TRBV25-1 with TRBJ2-3, with D perhaps TRBD2 (6 bases). Deletions cut 3 bases from V and 6 bases from J, with 16 bases between. The CDR3 extends over 15 amino acids. Germline V CDR1 and CDR2: MGHDK, SYGVNS. The CDR3: CASSDLTRSRDTQYF. CDR3 DNA: TGTGCCAGCAGTGACCTGACTAGGTCCCGGGATACGCAGTATTTT.

This clonotype came up a few times. The chain's CDR3 is CAISERAGAFF. The DNA for the CDR3 is TGTGCCATCAGTGAAAGGGCGGGAGCTTTCTTT. This chain links TRBV10-3 with TRBJ1-1; D is uncertain. The CDR3 runs 11 residues. The V gene lost 3 bases and the J gene lost 10 bases, with 9 bases spanning the gap. CDR1 is ENHRY, CDR2 SYGVKD, per germline.

This clonotype has at least ten counts. This chain connects TRBV29-1 to TRBJ1-2; 7 bases map to TRBD1. This CDR3 has 14 residues. V lost 7 bases to trimming and J lost 1 base; unmatched junction nucleotides: 9. Looked up from germline, CDR1 is SQVTM and CDR2 is ANQGSEA. CDR3 sequence (DNA): TGCAGCGGAAACAGGGGCTCGGATAACTATGGCTACACCTTC. It translates to CSGNRGSDNYGYTF. Filled out from reference TRBV29-1 and TRBJ1-2, the complete variable domain reads SAVISQKPSRDICQRGTSLTIQCQVDSQVTMMFWYRQQPGQSLTLIATANQGSEATYESGFVIDKFPISRPNLTFSTLTVSNMSPEDSSIYLCSGNRGSDNYGYTFGSGTRLTVV.

The chain carries TRBV15 and TRBJ1-4; D perhaps matches TRBD1 (5 bases). The CDR3 sequence is 15 residues long. The V gene's germline CDR1 is LNHNV and CDR2 YYDKDF (reference sequence). The ends were cut back, 5 bases at V and 8 bases at J, with 18 bases in the middle. As DNA, the CDR3 is TGTGCCACCAGCGTAGGGACGCTTTTTCGGGAAAAACTGTTTTTT. Residues: CATSVGTLFREKLFF.

The genes are TRBV4-3 and TRBJ2-4; D possibly corresponds to TRBD1 (6 bases). This CDR3 is 16 amino acids long. The V gene's germline CDR1 is LGHNA and CDR2 YSLEER. Trimming cost V 0 bases and J 1 base, with 10 bases left between them. CDR3 amino acids: CASSQDPGVAKNIQYF. Written as DNA, the CDR3 is TGCGCCAGCAGCCAAGATCCAGGGGTGGCCAAAAACATTCAGTACTTC.

This clonotype was seen at least ten times. The chain links TRBV7-3 to TRBJ1-2; 11 nucleotides align to TRBD1. Trimming at V came to 3 bases and at J to 2 bases, leaving 5 bases not matched to a gene. In germline, CDR1 is SGHTA, CDR2 FQGTGA. The CDR3 is 16 residues long. The CDR3 DNA sequence: TGTGCCAGCAGCTTGACCGGGACAGGGGGGAACTATGGCTACACCTTC. This codes for CASSLTGTGGNYGYTF.

The chain carries TRBV27 and TRBJ2-7; 8 positions agree with TRBD1. The CDR3 runs to 14 residues. V trimming: 6 bases; J trimming: 2 bases; junction bases outside the gene matches: 6. CDR1 and CDR2 from the germline V gene are MNHEY and SMNVEV (reference sequence). The CDR3 DNA reads TGTGCCAGCAGCTACTCCAGGGGGCCCTACGAGCAGTACTTC. Protein sequence: CASSYSRGPYEQYF.

This clonotype appeared many times. This rearrangement joins TRBV12-3 or TRBV12-4 to TRBJ1-2; tentative D call: TRBD1 (6 bases). The CDR3 covers 11 residues. Trimming stripped 7 bases from V and 5 bases from J, with 8 bases between. Here the CDR3 reads CASTQGYGYTF. CDR3 coding DNA: TGTGCCAGCACCCAGGGGTATGGCTACACCTTC.

This sequence joins TRBV4-1 and TRBJ2-2; D uncertain. This CDR3 is built from 16 residues. Germline CDR1 and CDR2: MGHRA and YSYEKL. Trimming shortened V by 7 bases and J by 0 bases, and 15 bases separated the two germline ends. The chain's CDR3 is CASKGNRSPNTGELFF. The CDR3 region has the DNA TGCGCCAGCAAAGGGAATCGGAGTCCGAACACCGGGGAGCTGTTTTTT.

Only a few counts were recorded for this clonotype. The rearrangement uses TRBV7-9 and TRBJ2-5; TRBD2 matches at 8 bases. V lost 1 base to trimming and J lost 0 bases; unmatched junction nucleotides: 4. Germline loops: CDR1 SEHNR, CDR2 FQNEAQ (reference sequence). The CDR3 runs to 16 residues. The CDR3 nucleotides are TGTGCCAGCAGCTTAGGTCCGGGACTAGACCAAGAGACCCAGTACTTC. This gives the protein CASSLGPGLDQETQYF.

V usage is TRBV28 and J usage is TRBJ1-1; 7 nucleotides match TRBD1. This CDR3 is 15 amino acids long. V shed 4 bases and J 4 bases; nucleotides not matched to a gene: 9. Looked up from germline, CDR1 is MDHEN and CDR2 is SYDVKM. The CDR3 sequence: CASSSPRGVGTEAFF. The CDR3 DNA reads as TGTGCCAGCAGTTCCCCCAGGGGGGTGGGCACTGAAGCTTTCTTT.

J is TRBJ2-1 and V is TRBV4-2; 7 bases map to TRBD2. V dropped 0 bases and J dropped 3; count of bases not matched to a gene: 5. The CDR3 spans 16 residues. From germline, CDR1 is LGHNA and CDR2 YNFKEQ. This CDR3 is CASSQEGGLSYNEQFF. DNA for the CDR3: TGTGCCAGCAGCCAAGAGGGGGGGTTGAGCTACAATGAGCAGTTCTTC.

This clonotype has just a few counts. This sequence joins TRBV10-3 and TRBJ1-1; D may be TRBD1 (5 bases). This CDR3 spans 15 amino acids. V lost 2 bases to trimming and J lost 0 bases, with 10 bases between them. Germline assignment: CDR1 ENHRY and CDR2 SYGVKD. CDR3 in amino acids: CAISEPRGMNTEAFF. CDR3 DNA sequence: TGTGCCATCAGTGAGCCACGGGGCATGAACACTGAAGCTTTCTTT.

J is TRBJ1-2 and V is TRBV7-4; the match to TRBD1 covers 7 bases. CDR3 size: 14 residues. J was trimmed by 3 bases and V by 4 bases; bases with no gene match: 5. Germline-derived CDR1 and CDR2 are SGHVT and SQSDAQ. The chain's CDR3 is CASSWTGRDYGYTF. The CDR3 region has the DNA TGTGCCAGCAGCTGGACAGGCCGGGACTATGGCTACACCTTC.

This clonotype has a count of ten or more. This chain connects TRBV6-5 to TRBJ1-5; perhaps TRBD1 as D (6 bases). Trimming cost V 5 bases and J 7 bases, with 12 bases left between them. The germline V gene has CDR1 MNHEY and CDR2 SVGAGI. The CDR3 runs 13 residues. CDR3 protein: CASSPRGRQPQHF. In DNA form, the CDR3 reads TGTGCCAGCAGTCCCAGGGGTAGGCAGCCCCAGCATTTT.

This clonotype was counted between two and nine times. This chain connects TRBV12-3 or TRBV12-4 to TRBJ2-1; 7 nucleotides line up with TRBD1. The V gene end was trimmed by 4 bases and the J gene end by 5 bases; junction bases not matched to a gene: 8. The CDR3 totals 15 residues. The chain's CDR3 is CASSCPQGENNEQFF. CDR3 nucleotide sequence: TGTGCCAGCAGTTGCCCCCAGGGGGAAAACAATGAGCAGTTCTTC.

This clonotype was picked up a small number of times. The chain carries TRBV4-3 and TRBJ1-6; the D gene is possibly TRBD1 (6 bases). Trimming took off 4 bases at V and 6 bases at J, with 16 bases between the two ends. The CDR3 sequence is 16 residues long. Germline lookup yields CDR1 LGHNA and CDR2 YSLEER. CDR3 sequence reads: CASSRITGNLNSPLHF. The CDR3, as DNA: TGCGCCAGCAGCCGAATCACAGGGAATCTTAATTCACCCCTCCACTTT.

The chain carries TRBV10-3 and TRBJ1-5, with D uncertain. V lost 6 bases and J lost 2, with 14 bases in between. The V gene's germline CDR1 is ENHRY and CDR2 SYGVKD. The length of the CDR3 is 15 residues. For the CDR3, the DNA is TGTGCCATCAGCGAACACCCTCGCGGCAATCAGCCCCAGCATTTT. Its translation: CAISEHPRGNQPQHF.

The V call is TRBV4-2, the J call TRBJ2-7; D is perhaps TRBD2 (6 bases). Trimming took off 2 bases at V and 1 base at J, with 12 bases between the two ends. Looked up from germline, CDR1 is LGHNA and CDR2 is YNFKEQ. The CDR3 extends over 15 amino acids. The CDR3 spells CASSQRGGVSYEQYF. The CDR3 DNA is TGTGCCAGCAGCCAAAGGGGCGGGGTATCCTACGAGCAGTACTTC.

The V call is TRBV7-6, the J call TRBJ2-3; tentatively, D is TRBD1 (5 bases). This CDR3 has 15 amino acids. Germline V lookup: CDR1 SGHVS, CDR2 FNYEAQ. The V end was cut by 5 bases, the J end by 2 bases, with 14 bases between. The CDR3 is CASSPLGVYTDTQYF. CDR3 nucleotide sequence: TGTGCCAGCAGCCCATTAGGGGTGTACACAGATACGCAGTATTTT.

The sample holds a few counts of this clonotype. The V gene is TRBV5-1, the J gene TRBJ2-3; a possible D gene is TRBD2 (6 bases). Germline V gene lookup returns CDR1 SGHRS and CDR2 YFSETQ. The V end lost 4 bases, the J end lost 2 bases, and 14 bases lay between the germline ends. The length of the CDR3 is 15 residues. Here the CDR3 reads CASSQDSGVTDTQYF. The CDR3 nucleotides read TGCGCCAGCAGCCAGGATTCGGGAGTCACAGATACGCAGTATTTT. Full variable domain (outside the CDR3, taken from reference TRBV5-1 and TRBJ2-3): KAGVTQTPRYLIKTRGQQVTLSCSPISGHRSVSWYQQTPGQGLQFLFEYFSETQRNKGNFPGRFSGRQFSNSRSEMNVSTLELGDSALYLCASSQDSGVTDTQYFGPGTRLTVL.

The rearrangement joins TRBV6-2 or TRBV6-3 to TRBJ2-3, with a weak D call TRBD2 (5 bases). Germline values: CDR1 MNHEY, CDR2 SVGEGT. The CDR3 is 15 residues long. V lost 1 base and J 2 bases, leaving 10 bases between the germline ends. DNA of the CDR3: TGTGCCAGCAGTTACTTACTAGAGAACACAGATACGCAGTATTTT. Residues: CASSYLLENTDTQYF.

The chain joins TRBV15 to TRBJ2-2; TRBD2 is a possible D gene (7 bases). Germline-derived CDR1 and CDR2 are LNHNV and YYDKDF (reference sequence). The V end was cut by 7 bases, the J end by 0 bases, with 21 bases between. The length of the CDR3 is 18 residues. CDR3 nucleotides: TGTGCCACCATCCCCGTGGGGGGGGCTAGCGCGAACACCGGGGAGCTGTTTTTT. It codes for CATIPVGGASANTGELFF. The full variable domain, completed using reference TRBV15 and TRBJ2-2, is DAMVIQNPRYQVTQFGKPVTLSCSQTLNHNVMYWYQQKSSQAPKLLFHYYDKDFNNEADTPDNFQSRRPNTSFCFLDIRSPGLGDTAMYLCATIPVGGASANTGELFFGEGSRLTVL.

This clonotype was picked up many times. The V gene is TRBV5-1, the J gene TRBJ2-7; no clear D. Per the germline V gene, CDR1 is SGHRS and CDR2 is YFSETQ. Trimming took 0 bases from V and 4 from J, leaving 2 bases between them. CDR3 length: 11 amino acids. CDR3 sequence reads: CASSLGYEQYF. As DNA, the CDR3 is TGCGCCAGCAGCTTGGGGTACGAGCAGTACTTC.

This clonotype has a count of ten or more. The CDR3 protein is CASSLQSNTEAFF. DNA of the CDR3: TGTGCCAGCAGCTTACAGTCGAACACTGAAGCTTTCTTT. This chain uses TRBV11-2 with TRBJ1-1; D is ambiguous. The germline V gene has CDR1 SGHAT and CDR2 FQNNGV. The V end was cut by 2 bases, the J end by 1 base, with 5 bases between. There are 13 residues in the CDR3.

This clonotype has a count of ten or more. This chain joins TRBV5-1 and TRBJ1-6; D not certain. The length of the CDR3 is 13 residues. The germline V gene has CDR1 SGHRS and CDR2 YFSETQ. The V end was cut by 6 bases, the J end by 7 bases, with 11 bases between. CDR3 region: CASTETKNSPLHF. CDR3 DNA: TGCGCCAGCACCGAGACAAAAAATTCACCCCTCCACTTT.

V is TRBV5-1 and J is TRBJ2-7, with D unresolved. Germline CDR1 reads SGHRS; CDR2 reads YFSETQ. This CDR3 has 12 residues. Between the trimmed V and J ends, which lost 0 bases and 3 bases, there was a span of 4 bases. Here the CDR3 DNA reads TGCGCCAGCAGCTTGGAAGGCTACGAGCAGTACTTC. Translation gives CASSLEGYEQYF.

The rearrangement uses TRBV7-3 and TRBJ2-3; no clear D. Looked up from germline, CDR1 is SGHTA and CDR2 is FQGTGA. The CDR3 is 15 amino acids. Trimming pared 3 bases from V and 0 bases from J, leaving 10 bases between. CDR3 region: CASSFSSTSTDTQYF. The CDR3 DNA is TGTGCCAGCAGCTTTAGCAGTACGAGCACAGATACGCAGTATTTT.

The J gene is TRBJ1-4, the V gene TRBV4-3, with TRBD1 as a possible D gene (5 bases). V lost 1 base to trimming and J lost 5 bases, with 8 bases between them. This CDR3 has 14 amino acids. CDR1 LGHNA and CDR2 YSLEER come from the germline V gene. CDR3 in amino acids: CASSQGQRNEKLFF. For the CDR3, the DNA is TGCGCCAGCAGCCAAGGACAGCGAAATGAAAAACTGTTTTTT.

Only a few counts were recorded for this clonotype. The CDR3 DNA reads TGCAGCGTTCGGGACAGCAATCAGCCCCAGCATTTT. As protein: CSVRDSNQPQHF. The rearrangement links TRBV29-1 to TRBJ1-5, with D perhaps matching TRBD1 (5 bases). V lost 5 bases to trimming and J lost 1 base, with 6 bases between them. CDR3 length: 12 amino acids. Germline-derived CDR1 and CDR2 are SQVTM and ANQGSEA.